The 14 T cell receptor beta chains listed next were all sequenced from one sample in a study of cytomegalovirus exposure and HLA in healthy donors. The PCR contained 60 Vbeta and 13 Jbeta primers. TCRdb keeps only in-frame clones here, not all; method: immunoSEQ multiplex PCR. In the table there are 130,000 to 150,000 clones, almost 80% of which are singletons. Sequenced sample: PBMCs. These receptor sequences come from a woman between 40 and 55 years old in good health and CMV-seropositive.

This chain links TRBV6-5 with TRBJ2-7; 7 bases are a match to TRBD1. The V gene's germline CDR1 is MNHEY and CDR2 SVGAGI. CDR3 length equals 15 residues. After removal of 5 bases from V and 3 bases from J, the junction contained 10 bases not matched to a gene. CDR3 region: CASSLKTGSVYEQYF. DNA of the CDR3: TGTGCCAGCAGTCTTAAGACAGGGTCAGTCTACGAGCAGTACTTC.

The chain is built from TRBV11-1 and TRBJ2-7; D might be TRBD1 (5 bases). In germline, CDR1 is SGHAT, CDR2 FQDESV (reference sequence). V lost 8 bases, J lost 4 bases, and 9 bases lay in between. The length of the CDR3 is 11 residues. This CDR3 is CASSPGYEQYF. In nucleotides, the CDR3 is TGTGCCAGCTCCCCAGGGTACGAGCAGTACTTC.

The genes are TRBV13 and TRBJ2-3; maybe TRBD2 (6 bases). Germline loops: CDR1 PRHDT, CDR2 FYEKMQ (reference sequence). The CDR3 loop spans 12 amino acids. V lost 5 bases and J 6 bases, leaving 9 bases between the germline ends. CDR3 DNA: TGTGCCAGCAGCCCGGGGGTGGATACGCAGTATTTT. As protein: CASSPGVDTQYF.

J is TRBJ1-4 and V is TRBV27, with 7 bases that match TRBD1. The V segment lost 5 bases and the J segment 4 bases; nucleotides outside the gene matches: 4. This CDR3 is built from 14 residues. The germline CDR1 and CDR2 sequences are MNHEY and SMNVEV (reference sequence). The CDR3 region is CASSKDRNNEKLFF. The CDR3 bases are TGTGCCAGCAGTAAGGACAGGAATAATGAAAAACTGTTTTTT.

The V gene is TRBV5-1, the J gene TRBJ1-5; tentatively, D is TRBD1 (6 bases). The CDR3 is 15 amino acids. Germline CDR1 is SGHRS and CDR2 is YFSETQ. V was pared by 3 bases and J by 2 bases, with 12 bases between. CDR3 residues: CASSSGGAGNQPQHF. CDR3 sequence (DNA): TGCGCCAGCAGCTCTGGGGGCGCCGGCAATCAGCCCCAGCATTTT. The full variable domain, with the rest looked up from reference TRBV5-1 and TRBJ1-5, is KAGVTQTPRYLIKTRGQQVTLSCSPISGHRSVSWYQQTPGQGLQFLFEYFSETQRNKGNFPGRFSGRQFSNSRSEMNVSTLELGDSALYLCASSSGGAGNQPQHFGDGTRLSIL.

CDR3 in amino acids: CASSVGQGVNSPLHF. CDR3 bases: TGTGCCAGTAGTGTCGGACAGGGAGTAAATTCACCCCTCCACTTT. This rearrangement joins TRBV19 to TRBJ1-6; 8 nucleotides agree with TRBD1. This CDR3 region has 15 residues. V dropped 5 bases and J dropped 7; count of bases not matched to a gene: 7. The V gene's germline CDR1 is LNHDA and CDR2 SQIVND (reference sequence).

The chain joins TRBV28 to TRBJ1-1; TRBD1 might be the D (6 bases). V was trimmed by 6 bases and J by 4 bases, leaving 18 bases between them. This CDR3 is 15 amino acids long. Germline V gene data show CDR1 as MDHEN and CDR2 as SYDVKM. CDR3 amino acids: CASRTQGGKITEAFF. The CDR3 DNA sequence: TGTGCCAGCAGAACACAGGGAGGGAAAATCACTGAAGCTTTCTTT.

J is TRBJ2-1 and V is TRBV5-6; 11 bases agree with TRBD1. V shed 4 bases, J shed 2 bases, and the junction held 5 bases outside the gene matches. Looked up from germline, CDR1 is SGHDT and CDR2 is YYEEEE. The CDR3 is made up of 16 amino acids. CDR3 protein: CASSLGTGGTYNEQFF. The CDR3 bases are TGTGCCAGCAGCCTGGGGACAGGGGGGACCTACAATGAGCAGTTCTTC.

The V gene is TRBV5-6, the J gene TRBJ1-1; 9 bases are shared with TRBD1. The germline V gene has CDR1 SGHDT and CDR2 YYEEEE. Losses at the gene ends were 4 bases for V and 1 base for J; bases not matched to a gene: 2. The CDR3 runs 14 residues. CDR3 in amino acids: CASSTTGGNTEAFF. Here the CDR3 DNA reads TGTGCCAGCAGCACGACAGGGGGGAACACTGAAGCTTTCTTT.

The rearrangement uses TRBV5-1 and TRBJ1-1, with D unresolved. The ends were cut back, 5 bases at V and 1 base at J, with 12 bases in the middle. The CDR3 consists of 14 residues. Germline V gene data show CDR1 as SGHRS and CDR2 as YFSETQ. The CDR3 spells CASRENPRNTEAFF. The CDR3 bases are TGCGCCAGCAGGGAGAATCCGAGGAACACTGAAGCTTTCTTT.

This chain joins TRBV6-1 and TRBJ1-3, with D maybe TRBD1 (6 bases). The CDR3 extends over 15 amino acids. V was pared by 6 bases and J by 0 bases, with 12 bases between. Germline CDR1 and CDR2: MNHNS and SASEGT. Here the CDR3 DNA reads TGTGCCAGCAGGGTCGGACAGAGCTCTGGAAACACCATATATTTT. Encoded protein: CASRVGQSSGNTIYF.

The V call is TRBV6-1, the J call TRBJ1-5, with unresolved D. V was clipped by 4 bases and J by 0 bases, with 10 bases between them. From germline, CDR1 is MNHNS and CDR2 SASEGT. This CDR3 region has 15 residues. CDR3 residues: CASSVLTDSNQPQHF. DNA of the CDR3: TGTGCCAGCAGTGTACTCACAGATAGCAATCAGCCCCAGCATTTT.

This clone was observed a single time. This sequence joins TRBV5-6 and TRBJ1-6, with 8 positions matching TRBD1. CDR3 length equals 15 residues. The junction had 6 bases not matched to a gene; V was cut back by 3 bases and J by 7 bases. CDR1 and CDR2 from the germline V gene are SGHDT and YYEEEE. CDR3 coding DNA: TGTGCCAGCAGCTATCGGGACAGGACGAATTCACCCCTCCACTTT. It codes for CASSYRDRTNSPLHF.

The chain recombines TRBV6-4 with TRBJ1-1, with D possibly matching TRBD1 (6 bases). Germline V gene lookup returns CDR1 MRHNA and CDR2 SNTAGT. V lost 0 bases to trimming and J lost 3 bases, with 8 bases between them. The length of the CDR3 is 14 residues. The CDR3 DNA reads TGTGCCAGCAGTGACTCGAACAGGGACACTGAAGCTTTCTTT. It yields the protein CASSDSNRDTEAFF.